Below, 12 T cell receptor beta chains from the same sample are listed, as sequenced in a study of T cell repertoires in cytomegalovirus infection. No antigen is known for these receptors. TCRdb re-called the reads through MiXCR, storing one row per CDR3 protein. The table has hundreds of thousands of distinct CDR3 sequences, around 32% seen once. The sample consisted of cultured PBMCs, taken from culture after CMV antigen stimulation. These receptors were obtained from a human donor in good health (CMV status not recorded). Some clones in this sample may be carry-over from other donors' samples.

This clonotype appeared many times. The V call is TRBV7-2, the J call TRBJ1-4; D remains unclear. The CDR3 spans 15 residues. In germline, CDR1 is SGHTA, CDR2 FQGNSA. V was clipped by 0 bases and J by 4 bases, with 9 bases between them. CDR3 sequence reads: CASSLAEDINEKLFF. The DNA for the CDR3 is TGTGCCAGCAGCTTAGCTGAGGATATTAATGAAAAACTGTTTTTT.

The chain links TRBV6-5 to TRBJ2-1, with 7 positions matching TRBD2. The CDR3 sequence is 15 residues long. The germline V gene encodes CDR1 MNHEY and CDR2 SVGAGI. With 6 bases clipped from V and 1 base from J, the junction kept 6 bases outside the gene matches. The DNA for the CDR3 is TGTGCCAGCAGCCCCTGGGGAGGGTCCTACAATGAGCAGTTCTTC. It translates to CASSPWGGSYNEQFF.

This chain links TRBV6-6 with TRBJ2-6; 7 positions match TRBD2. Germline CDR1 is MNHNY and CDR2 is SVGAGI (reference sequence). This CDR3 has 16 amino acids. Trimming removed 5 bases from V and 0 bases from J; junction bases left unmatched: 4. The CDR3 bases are TGTGCCAGCAGTGGGGGGGTGTACTCTGGGGCCAACGTCCTGACTTTC. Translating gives CASSGGVYSGANVLTF.

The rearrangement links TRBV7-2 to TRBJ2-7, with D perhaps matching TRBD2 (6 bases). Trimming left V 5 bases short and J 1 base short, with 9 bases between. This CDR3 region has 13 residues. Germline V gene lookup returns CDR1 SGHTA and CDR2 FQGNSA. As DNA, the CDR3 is TGTGCCAGCAGCGCGGGACTGTCCTACGAGCAGTACTTC. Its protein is CASSAGLSYEQYF.

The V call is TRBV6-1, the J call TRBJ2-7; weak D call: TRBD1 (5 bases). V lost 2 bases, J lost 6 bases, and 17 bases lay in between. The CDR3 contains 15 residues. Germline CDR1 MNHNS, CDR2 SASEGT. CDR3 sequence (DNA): TGTGCCAGCAGTGAATCGGGCCAGGGAAGGCTCGAGCAGTACTTC. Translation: CASSESGQGRLEQYF.

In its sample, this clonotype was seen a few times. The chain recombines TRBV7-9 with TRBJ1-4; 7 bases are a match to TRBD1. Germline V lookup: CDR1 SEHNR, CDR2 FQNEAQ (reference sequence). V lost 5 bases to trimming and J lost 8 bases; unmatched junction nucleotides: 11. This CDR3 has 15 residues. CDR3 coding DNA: TGTGCCAGCAGCCCAGCCAGGGGGATGCGGGAAAAACTGTTTTTT. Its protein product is CASSPARGMREKLFF.

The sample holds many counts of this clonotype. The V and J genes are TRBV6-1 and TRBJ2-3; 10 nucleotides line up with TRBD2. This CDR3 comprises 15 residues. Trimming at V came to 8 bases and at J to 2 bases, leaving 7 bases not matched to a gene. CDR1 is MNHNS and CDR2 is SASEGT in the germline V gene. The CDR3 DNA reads TGTGCCAGCGGGAGCGGGGGGGCCGTCACAGATACGCAGTATTTT. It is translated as CASGSGGAVTDTQYF.

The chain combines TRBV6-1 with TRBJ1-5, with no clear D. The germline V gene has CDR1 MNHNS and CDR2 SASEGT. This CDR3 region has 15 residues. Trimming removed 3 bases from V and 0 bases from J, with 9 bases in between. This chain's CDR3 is CASSDEPYSNQPQHF. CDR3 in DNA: TGTGCCAGCAGTGACGAACCCTATAGCAATCAGCCCCAGCATTTT.

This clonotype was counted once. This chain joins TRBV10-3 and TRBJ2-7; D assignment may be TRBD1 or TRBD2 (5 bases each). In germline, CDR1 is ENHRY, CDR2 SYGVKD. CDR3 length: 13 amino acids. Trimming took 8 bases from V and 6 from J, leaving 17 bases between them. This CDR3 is CAIGGRGSGEQYF. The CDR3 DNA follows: TGTGCCATCGGGGGTAGAGGGAGCGGCGAGCAGTACTTC.

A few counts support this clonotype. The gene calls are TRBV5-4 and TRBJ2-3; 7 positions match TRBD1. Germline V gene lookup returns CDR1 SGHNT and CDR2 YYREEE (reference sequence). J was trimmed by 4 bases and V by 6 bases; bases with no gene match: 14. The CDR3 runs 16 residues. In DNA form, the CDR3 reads TGTGCCAGCACCCCGAAGGAAAAGGGGGCTTCAGATACGCAGTATTTT. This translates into CASTPKEKGASDTQYF. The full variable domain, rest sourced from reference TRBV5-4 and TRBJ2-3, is ETGVTQSPTHLIKTRGQQVTLRCSSQSGHNTVSWYQQALGQGPQFIFQYYREEENGRGNFPPRFSGLQFPNYSSELNVNALELDDSALYLCASTPKEKGASDTQYFGPGTRLTVL.

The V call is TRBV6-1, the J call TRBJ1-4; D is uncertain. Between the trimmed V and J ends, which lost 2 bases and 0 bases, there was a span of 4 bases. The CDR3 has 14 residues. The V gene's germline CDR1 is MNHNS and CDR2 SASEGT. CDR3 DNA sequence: TGTGCCAGCAGTGAACAGCCAACTAATGAAAAACTGTTTTTT. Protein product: CASSEQPTNEKLFF.

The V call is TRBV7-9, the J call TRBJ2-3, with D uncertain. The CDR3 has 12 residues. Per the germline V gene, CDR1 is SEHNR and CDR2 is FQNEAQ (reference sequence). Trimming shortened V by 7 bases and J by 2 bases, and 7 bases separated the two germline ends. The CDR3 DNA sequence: TGTGCCAGCAACCATCCCACAGATACGCAGTATTTT. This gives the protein CASNHPTDTQYF.